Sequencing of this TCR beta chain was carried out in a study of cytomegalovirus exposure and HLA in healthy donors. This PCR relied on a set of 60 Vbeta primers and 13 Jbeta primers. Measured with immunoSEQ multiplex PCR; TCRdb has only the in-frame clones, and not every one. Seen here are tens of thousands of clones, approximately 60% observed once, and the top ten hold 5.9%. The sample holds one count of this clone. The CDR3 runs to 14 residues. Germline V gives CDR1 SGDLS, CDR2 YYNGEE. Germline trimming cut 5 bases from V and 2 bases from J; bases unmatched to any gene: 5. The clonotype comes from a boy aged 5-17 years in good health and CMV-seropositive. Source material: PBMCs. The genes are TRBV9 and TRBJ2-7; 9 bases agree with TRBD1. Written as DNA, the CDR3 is TGTGCCAGCAGTGAGGGGGACAGGGCCTACGAGCAGTACTTC. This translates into CASSEGDRAYEQYF.